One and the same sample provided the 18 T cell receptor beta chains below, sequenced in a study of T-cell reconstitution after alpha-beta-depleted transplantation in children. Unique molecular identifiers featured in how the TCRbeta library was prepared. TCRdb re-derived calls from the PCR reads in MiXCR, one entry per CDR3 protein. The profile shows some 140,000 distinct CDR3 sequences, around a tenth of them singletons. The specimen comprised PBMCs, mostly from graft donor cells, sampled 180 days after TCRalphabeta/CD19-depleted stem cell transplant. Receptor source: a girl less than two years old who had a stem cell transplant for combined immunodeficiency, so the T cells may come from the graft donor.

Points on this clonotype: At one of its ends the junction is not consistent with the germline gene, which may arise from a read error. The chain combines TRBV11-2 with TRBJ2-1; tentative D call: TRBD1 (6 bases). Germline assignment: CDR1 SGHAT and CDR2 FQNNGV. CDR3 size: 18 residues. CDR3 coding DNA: TGTGCCAGCAGCCTAGATGGGCCGCGTGGGGGCCTCTACAATGAGCAGTTCTTC. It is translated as CASSLDGPRGGLYNEQFF.

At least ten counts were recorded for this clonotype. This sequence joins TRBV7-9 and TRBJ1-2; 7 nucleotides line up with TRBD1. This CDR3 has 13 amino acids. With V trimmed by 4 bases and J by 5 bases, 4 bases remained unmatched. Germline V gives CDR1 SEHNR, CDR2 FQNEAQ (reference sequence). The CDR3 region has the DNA TGTGCCAGCAGCTCAGAGACAGGGTATGGCTACACCTTC. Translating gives CASSSETGYGYTF.

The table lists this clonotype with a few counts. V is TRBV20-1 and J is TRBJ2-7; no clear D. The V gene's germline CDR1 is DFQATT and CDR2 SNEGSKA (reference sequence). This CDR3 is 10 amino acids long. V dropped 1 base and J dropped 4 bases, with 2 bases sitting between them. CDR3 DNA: TGCAGTGCTAGAGGATACGAGCAGTACTTC. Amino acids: CSARGYEQYF.

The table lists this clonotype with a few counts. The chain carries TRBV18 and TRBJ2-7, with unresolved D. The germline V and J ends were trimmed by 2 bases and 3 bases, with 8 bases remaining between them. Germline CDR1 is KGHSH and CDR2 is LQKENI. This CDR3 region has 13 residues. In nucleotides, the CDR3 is TGTGCCAGCTCACCATCCCCATTCTACGAGCAGTACTTC. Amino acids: CASSPSPFYEQYF.

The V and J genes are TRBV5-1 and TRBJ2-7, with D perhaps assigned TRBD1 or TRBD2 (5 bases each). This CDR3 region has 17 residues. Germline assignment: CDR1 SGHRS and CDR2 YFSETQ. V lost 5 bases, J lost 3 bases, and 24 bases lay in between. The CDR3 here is CASRWGFEGVRVYEQYF. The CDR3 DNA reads TGCGCCAGCAGGTGGGGGTTTGAGGGAGTCCGCGTCTACGAGCAGTACTTC.

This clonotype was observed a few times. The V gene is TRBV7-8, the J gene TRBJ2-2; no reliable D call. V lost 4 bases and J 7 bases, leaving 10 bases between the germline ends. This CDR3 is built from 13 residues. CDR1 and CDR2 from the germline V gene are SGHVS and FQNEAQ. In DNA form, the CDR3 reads TGTGCCAGCAGCTACGTTCGAGGCGGGGAGCTGTTTTTT. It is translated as CASSYVRGGELFF.

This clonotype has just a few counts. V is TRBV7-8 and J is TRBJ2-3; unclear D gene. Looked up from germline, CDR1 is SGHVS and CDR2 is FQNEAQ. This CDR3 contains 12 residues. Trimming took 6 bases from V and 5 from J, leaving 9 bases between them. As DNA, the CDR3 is TGTGCCAGCAGTCCACCCGGAGATACGCAGTATTTT. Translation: CASSPPGDTQYF. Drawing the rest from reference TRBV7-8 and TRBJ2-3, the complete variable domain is GAGVSQSPRYKVAKRGQDVALRCDPISGHVSLFWYQQALGQGPEFLTYFQNEAQLDKSGLPSDRFFAERPEGSVSTLKIQRTQQEDSAVYLCASSPPGDTQYFGPGTRLTVL.

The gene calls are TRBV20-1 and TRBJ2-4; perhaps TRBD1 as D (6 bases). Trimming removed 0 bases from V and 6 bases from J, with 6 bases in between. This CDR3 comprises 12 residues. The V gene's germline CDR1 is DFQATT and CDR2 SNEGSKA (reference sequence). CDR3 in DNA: TGCAGTGCTAGAGAAGGGGGAAACATTCAGTACTTC. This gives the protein CSAREGGNIQYF.

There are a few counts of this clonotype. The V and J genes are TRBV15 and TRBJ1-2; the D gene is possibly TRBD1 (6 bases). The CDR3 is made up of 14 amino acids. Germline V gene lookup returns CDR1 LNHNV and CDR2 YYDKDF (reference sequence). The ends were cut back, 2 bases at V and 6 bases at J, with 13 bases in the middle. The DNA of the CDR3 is TGTGCCACCAGCAGATTACAGGGAGGTCATGGCTACACCTTC. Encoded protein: CATSRLQGGHGYTF.

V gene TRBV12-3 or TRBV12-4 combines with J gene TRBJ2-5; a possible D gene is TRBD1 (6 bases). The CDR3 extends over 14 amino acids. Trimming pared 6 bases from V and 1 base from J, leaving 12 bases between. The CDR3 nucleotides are TGTGCCAGCAGATCTCTGGACAGCCAAGAGACCCAGTACTTC. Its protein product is CASRSLDSQETQYF.

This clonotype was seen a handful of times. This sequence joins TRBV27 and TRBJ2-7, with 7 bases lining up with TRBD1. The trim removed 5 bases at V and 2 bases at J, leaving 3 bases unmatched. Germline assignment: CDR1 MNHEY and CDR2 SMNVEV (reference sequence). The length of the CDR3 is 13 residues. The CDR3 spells CASSRQGPYEQYF. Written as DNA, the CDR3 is TGTGCCAGCAGTCGACAGGGACCCTACGAGCAGTACTTC.

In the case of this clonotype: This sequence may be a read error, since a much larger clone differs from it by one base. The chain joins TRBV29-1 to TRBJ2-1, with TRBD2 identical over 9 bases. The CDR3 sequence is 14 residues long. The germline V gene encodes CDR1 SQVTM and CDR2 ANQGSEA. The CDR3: CSSAGGRGLNELFF. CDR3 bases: TGCAGCTCAGCGGGGGGCCGAGGATTGAATGAGCTGTTCTTC.

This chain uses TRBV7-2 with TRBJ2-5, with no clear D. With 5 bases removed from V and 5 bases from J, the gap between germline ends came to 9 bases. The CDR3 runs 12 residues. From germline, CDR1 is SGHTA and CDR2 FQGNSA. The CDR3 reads CASSVQSETQYF. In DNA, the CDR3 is TGTGCCAGCAGCGTACAGAGCGAGACCCAGTACTTC. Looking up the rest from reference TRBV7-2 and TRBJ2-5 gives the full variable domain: GAGVSQSPSNKVTEKGKDVELRCDPISGHTALYWYRQSLGQGLEFLIYFQGNSAPDKSGLPSDRFSAERTGGSVSTLTIQRTQQEDSAVYLCASSVQSETQYFGPGTRLLVL.

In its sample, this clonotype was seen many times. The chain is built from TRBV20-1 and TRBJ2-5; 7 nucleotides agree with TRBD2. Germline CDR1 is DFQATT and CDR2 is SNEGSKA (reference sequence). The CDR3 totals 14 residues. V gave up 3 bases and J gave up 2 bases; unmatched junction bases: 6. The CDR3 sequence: CSASIPGLQETQYF. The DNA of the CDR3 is TGCAGTGCTAGTATACCGGGACTACAAGAGACCCAGTACTTC.

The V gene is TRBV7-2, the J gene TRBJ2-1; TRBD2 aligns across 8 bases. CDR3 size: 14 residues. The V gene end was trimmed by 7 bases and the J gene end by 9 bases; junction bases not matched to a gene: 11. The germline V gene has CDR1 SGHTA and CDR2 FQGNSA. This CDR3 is CASNLSGKRGEQFF. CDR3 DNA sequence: TGTGCCAGCAACCTTAGCGGGAAAAGGGGTGAGCAGTTCTTC.

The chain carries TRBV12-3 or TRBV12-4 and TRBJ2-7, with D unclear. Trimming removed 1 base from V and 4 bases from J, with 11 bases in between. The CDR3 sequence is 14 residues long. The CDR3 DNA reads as TGTGCCAGCAGTTTAGTGGGTCCATCGTACGAGCAGTACTTC. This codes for CASSLVGPSYEQYF.

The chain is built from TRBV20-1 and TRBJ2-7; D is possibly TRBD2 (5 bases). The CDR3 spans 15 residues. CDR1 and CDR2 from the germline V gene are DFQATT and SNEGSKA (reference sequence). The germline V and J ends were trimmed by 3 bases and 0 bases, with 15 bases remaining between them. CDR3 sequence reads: CSARTGVASSYEQYF. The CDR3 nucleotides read TGCAGTGCTAGGACCGGGGTAGCTAGCTCCTACGAGCAGTACTTC.

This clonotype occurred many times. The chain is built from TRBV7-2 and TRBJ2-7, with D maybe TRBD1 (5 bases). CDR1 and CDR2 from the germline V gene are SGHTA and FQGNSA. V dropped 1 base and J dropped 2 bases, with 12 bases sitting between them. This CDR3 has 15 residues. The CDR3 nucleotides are TGTGCCAGCAGCTTAGGTGCAGGGATTGCCTACGAGCAGTACTTC. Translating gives CASSLGAGIAYEQYF. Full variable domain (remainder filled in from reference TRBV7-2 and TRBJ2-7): GAGVSQSPSNKVTEKGKDVELRCDPISGHTALYWYRQSLGQGLEFLIYFQGNSAPDKSGLPSDRFSAERTGGSVSTLTIQRTQQEDSAVYLCASSLGAGIAYEQYFGPGTRLTVT.